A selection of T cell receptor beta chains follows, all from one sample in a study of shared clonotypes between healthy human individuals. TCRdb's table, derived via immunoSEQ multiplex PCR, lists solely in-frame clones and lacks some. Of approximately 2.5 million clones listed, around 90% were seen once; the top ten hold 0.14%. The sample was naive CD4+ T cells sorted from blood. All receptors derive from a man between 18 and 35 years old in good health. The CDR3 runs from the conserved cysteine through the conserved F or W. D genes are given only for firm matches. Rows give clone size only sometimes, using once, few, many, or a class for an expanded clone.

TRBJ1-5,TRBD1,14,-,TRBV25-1,CASSDRGQGQPQHF,TGTGCCAGCAGCGACCGCGGACAGGGGCAGCCCCAGCATTTT
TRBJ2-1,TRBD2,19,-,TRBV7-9,CASSYVGLAVFSSYNEQFF,TGTGCCAGCAGCTACGTGGGACTAGCGGTATTCTCCTCCTACAATGAGCAGTTCTTC
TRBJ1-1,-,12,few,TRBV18,CASSPETVEAFF,TGTGCCAGCTCACCGGAAACAGTTGAAGCTTTCTTT
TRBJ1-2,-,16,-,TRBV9,CASSPSIMGWIYGYTF,TGTGCCAGCAGCCCCAGTATCATGGGGTGGATCTATGGCTACACCTTC
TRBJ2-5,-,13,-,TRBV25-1,CASSVAGQETQYF,TGTGCCAGCAGTGTGGCGGGGCAAGAGACCCAGTACTTC
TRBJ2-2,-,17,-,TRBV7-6,CASSLSTTVGRTGELFF,TGTGCCAGCAGCTTGTCCACCACAGTCGGACGGACCGGGGAGCTGTTTTTT
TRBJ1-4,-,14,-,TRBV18,CASSPTGANEKLFF,TGTGCCAGCTCACCGACCGGGGCTAATGAAAAACTGTTTTTT
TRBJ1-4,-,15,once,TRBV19,CASSMAGRVEEKLFF,TGTGCCAGTAGTATGGCTGGCAGGGTTGAAGAAAAACTGTTTTTT
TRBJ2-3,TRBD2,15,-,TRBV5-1,CASSFGLATADTQYF,TGCGCCAGCAGCTTCGGACTAGCAACGGCAGATACGCAGTATTTT
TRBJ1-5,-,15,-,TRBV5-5,CASSPDGGLVQPQHF,TGTGCCAGCAGCCCGGACGGGGGCTTGGTTCAGCCCCAGCATTTT
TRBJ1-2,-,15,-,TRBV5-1,CASSFTGDATIGYTF,TGCGCCAGCAGCTTCACGGGGGATGCCACTATTGGCTACACCTTC
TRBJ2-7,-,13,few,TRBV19,CASSIWGGAEQYF,TGTGCCAGTAGTATCTGGGGAGGAGCCGAGCAGTACTTC
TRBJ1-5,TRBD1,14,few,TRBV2,CASSDGQGAEPQHF,TGTGCCAGCAGTGACGGACAGGGGGCTGAGCCCCAGCATTTT
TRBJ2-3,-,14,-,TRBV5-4,CASSQALSTDTQYF,TGTGCCAGCAGCCAAGCGCTTAGCACAGATACGCAGTATTTT
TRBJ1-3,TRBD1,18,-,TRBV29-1,CSVDGLGQGPSGGNTIYF,TGCAGCGTTGATGGCTTGGGACAGGGGCCGTCCGGGGGAAACACCATATATTTT
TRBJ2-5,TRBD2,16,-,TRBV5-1,CASSFNSGGPWETQYF,TGCGCCAGCAGCTTCAACTCGGGGGGGCCCTGGGAGACCCAGTACTTC
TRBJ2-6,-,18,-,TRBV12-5,CASGLRGSLIAGANVLTF,TGTGCTAGTGGTTTGCGTGGGAGTCTTATCGCTGGGGCCAACGTCCTGACTTTC
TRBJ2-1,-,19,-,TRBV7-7,CASSPRPPGGLSSYNEQFF,TGTGCTAGCAGCCCCCGCCCCCCCGGAGGGCTTAGCTCCTACAATGAGCAGTTCTTC
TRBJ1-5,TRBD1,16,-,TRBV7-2,CASSRGTGGGNQPQHF,TGTGCCAGCAGCCGAGGGACAGGTGGTGGCAATCAGCCCCAGCATTTT
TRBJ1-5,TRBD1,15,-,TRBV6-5,CASSRQGSVGQPQHF,TGTGCCAGCAGTCGACAGGGGTCGGTAGGACAGCCCCAGCATTTT
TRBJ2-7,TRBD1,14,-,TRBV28,CASSSGQSIYEQYF,TGTGCCAGCAGTTCGGGACAGTCGATCTACGAGCAGTACTTC
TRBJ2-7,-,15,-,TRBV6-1,CASSFGTLSPYEQYF,TGTGCCAGCAGTTTCGGGACACTCTCCCCCTACGAGCAGTACTTC
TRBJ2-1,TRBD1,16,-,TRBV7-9,CASGNRDSPSYNEQFF,TGTGCCAGCGGCAACCGGGACAGTCCCTCCTACAATGAGCAGTTCTTC
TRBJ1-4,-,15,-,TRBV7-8,CASSLERGRSEKLFF,TGTGCCAGCAGCTTAGAGCGGGGGCGTAGTGAAAAACTGTTTTTT
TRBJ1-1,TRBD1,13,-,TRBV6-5,CASRQGAGTEAFF,TGTGCCAGCAGACAGGGGGCCGGCACTGAAGCTTTCTTT